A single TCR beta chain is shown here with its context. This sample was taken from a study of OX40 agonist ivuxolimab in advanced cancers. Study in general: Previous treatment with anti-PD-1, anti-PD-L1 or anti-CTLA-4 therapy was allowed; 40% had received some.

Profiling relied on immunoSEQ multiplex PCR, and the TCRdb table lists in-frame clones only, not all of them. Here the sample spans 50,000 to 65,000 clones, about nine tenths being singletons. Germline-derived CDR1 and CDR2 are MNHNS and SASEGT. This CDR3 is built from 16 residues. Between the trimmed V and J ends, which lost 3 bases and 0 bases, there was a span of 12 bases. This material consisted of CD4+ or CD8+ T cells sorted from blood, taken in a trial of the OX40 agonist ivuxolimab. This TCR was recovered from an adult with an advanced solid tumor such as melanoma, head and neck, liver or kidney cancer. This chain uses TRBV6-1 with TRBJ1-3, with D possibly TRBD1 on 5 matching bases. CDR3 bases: TGTGCCAGCAGTGAGGGACCGTCCGGCTCTGGAAACACCATATATTTT. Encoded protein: CASSEGPSGSGNTIYF.